Shown below are 26 T cell receptor beta chains from a single sample sequenced in a study of CD8 T cells in ankylosing spondylitis. Whole-study findings and limits: What appeared characteristic of ankylosing spondylitis blood was a TCR beta motif of eight highly homologous variants.

TCRdb re-analysed the 5' RACE reads in MiXCR, keeping a single row per CDR3 protein. The sample lists hundreds of thousands of distinct CDR3 sequences; 25% to 30% were seen once. Their antigens remain unidentified. The sample comprised blood, either unsorted or a sorted T cell fraction (not recorded which). The source is a male donor with ankylosing spondylitis.

The chain is built from TRBV4-1 and TRBJ1-4, with a weak D call TRBD1 (6 bases). The CDR3 covers 15 residues. Looked up from germline, CDR1 is MGHRA and CDR2 is YSYEKL. V shed 1 base and J shed 6 bases, with 12 bases lying between them. The CDR3 nucleotides are TGCGCCAGCAGCCAAGGACAGGTGATTTATGAAAAACTGTTTTTT. Its protein product is CASSQGQVIYEKLFF.

This clonotype has only a few counts. V is TRBV7-2 and J is TRBJ2-3; D uncertain. Germline loops: CDR1 SGHTA, CDR2 FQGNSA. V lost 5 bases to trimming and J lost 4 bases, with 13 bases between them. This CDR3 has 14 amino acids. In DNA, the CDR3 is TGTGCCAGCAGCCTACTTCACGCCTCAGATACGCAGTATTTT. Its translation: CASSLLHASDTQYF.

In this sample, this clonotype turned up a few times. V and J are TRBV20-1 and TRBJ2-3, with unresolved D. Trimming took off 5 bases at V and 7 bases at J, with 7 bases between the two ends. Per the germline V gene, CDR1 is DFQATT and CDR2 is SNEGSKA (reference sequence). The CDR3 has 10 residues. CDR3 sequence: CSAFLYTQYF. Written as DNA, the CDR3 is TGCAGTGCTTTTCTATATACGCAGTATTTT.

This chain links TRBV3-1 with TRBJ2-1; D is tentatively TRBD1 or TRBD2 (5 bases each). V was cut by 3 bases and J by 7 bases, with 10 bases left in between. Germline V lookup: CDR1 LGHDT, CDR2 YNNKEL (reference sequence). CDR3 length: 13 amino acids. For the CDR3, the DNA is TGTGCCAGCAGCCAGAGGGGCTCTAATGAGCAGTTCTTC. Translating gives CASSQRGSNEQFF.

This clonotype appeared a single time. The gene calls are TRBV20-1 and TRBJ2-1; D possibly uses TRBD1 or TRBD2 (6 bases each). CDR3 length equals 14 residues. Trimming removed 5 bases at V and 4 bases at J, with 15 bases between. The V gene's germline CDR1 is DFQATT and CDR2 SNEGSKA (reference sequence). The CDR3 region is CSAPGGQIYNEQFF. The CDR3 coding sequence is TGCAGTGCTCCCGGGGGCCAGATTTACAATGAGCAGTTCTTC.

This clonotype has just a few counts. The CDR3: CASSPDGPYGYTF. CDR3 nucleotide sequence: TGTGCCAGCTCACCAGACGGGCCCTATGGCTACACCTTC. The gene calls are TRBV18 and TRBJ1-2; D not resolved. Germline lookup yields CDR1 KGHSH and CDR2 LQKENI. Trimming shortened V by 2 bases and J by 4 bases, and 8 bases separated the two germline ends. This CDR3 has 13 amino acids. Full variable domain (remainder filled in from reference TRBV18 and TRBJ1-2): NAGVMQNPRHLVRRRGQEARLRCSPMKGHSHVYWYRQLPEEGLKFMVYLQKENIIDESGMPKERFSAEFPKEGPSILRIQQVVRGDSAAYFCASSPDGPYGYTFGSGTRLTVV.

The chain has TRBV3-1 and TRBJ2-3; TRBD2 matches 7 bases. CDR1 and CDR2 from the germline V gene are LGHDT and YNNKEL (reference sequence). V lost 0 bases to trimming and J lost 5 bases; unmatched junction nucleotides: 8. The CDR3 runs to 16 residues. The CDR3 DNA sequence: TGTGCCAGCAGCCAAGATCTCAGCGGGATCGGAGATACGCAGTATTTT. Translation: CASSQDLSGIGDTQYF.

This clonotype was seen a few times. The genes are TRBV25-1 and TRBJ2-2; 13 positions agree with TRBD2. The CDR3 extends over 17 amino acids. V dropped 5 bases and J dropped 5; count of bases not matched to a gene: 8. CDR1 is MGHDK and CDR2 is SYGVNS in the germline V gene. The CDR3 sequence is CASSSTSGREGTGELFF. The CDR3 DNA follows: TGTGCCAGCAGTAGTACTAGCGGGAGGGAGGGTACCGGGGAGCTGTTTTTT.

This clonotype turned up a few times. The chain is built from TRBV24-1 and TRBJ2-3; D gene ambiguous. From germline, CDR1 is KGHDR and CDR2 SFDVKD. The CDR3 has 13 residues. V lost 1 base, J lost 3 bases, and 4 bases lay in between. CDR3 sequence: CATSDFGTDTQYF. The CDR3 region has the DNA TGTGCCACCAGTGATTTTGGGACAGATACGCAGTATTTT.

The genes are TRBV20-1 and TRBJ1-1, with 7 nucleotides matching TRBD1. The CDR3 runs to 16 residues. CDR1 is DFQATT, CDR2 SNEGSKA, per germline (reference sequence). The junction had 8 bases not matched to a gene; V was cut back by 0 bases and J by 1 base. DNA of the CDR3: TGCAGTGCTAGAGAACAGGGGCTCGGATGGAACACTGAAGCTTTCTTT. This translates into CSAREQGLGWNTEAFF.

The V gene is TRBV11-3, the J gene TRBJ2-4; D is ambiguous. V lost 0 bases and J lost 0, with 12 bases in between. The CDR3 is 17 amino acids. The germline V gene has CDR1 SGHNT and CDR2 YENEEA. CDR3 residues: CASSLDRPAVAKNIQYF. The CDR3, as DNA: TGTGCCAGCAGCTTAGATCGGCCGGCGGTAGCCAAAAACATTCAGTACTTC. Drawing the rest from reference TRBV11-3 and TRBJ2-4, the complete variable domain is EAGVVQSPRYKIIEKKQPVAFWCNPISGHNTLYWYLQNLGQGPELLIRYENEEAVDDSQLPKDRFSAERLKGVDSTLKIQPAELGDSAVYLCASSLDRPAVAKNIQYFGAGTRLSVL.

V gene TRBV5-1 combines with J gene TRBJ1-5; D unclear. The V and J ends lost 1 base and 2 bases respectively, with 10 bases between them. Germline CDR1 reads SGHRS; CDR2 reads YFSETQ. The CDR3 spans 15 residues. In nucleotides, the CDR3 is TGCGCCAGCAGCTTGAGGGCGGGTGGCAATCAGCCCCAGCATTTT. Residues: CASSLRAGGNQPQHF.

This clonotype was counted at least ten times. This chain joins TRBV29-1 and TRBJ1-1; D unresolved. With 3 bases removed from V and 4 bases from J, the gap between germline ends came to 9 bases. CDR3 length equals 12 residues. The germline CDR1 and CDR2 sequences are SQVTM and ANQGSEA. CDR3 DNA: TGCAGCGTTGATCGAGGTATCACTGAAGCTTTCTTT. This gives the protein CSVDRGITEAFF.

The chain links TRBV5-1 to TRBJ1-2; D unclear. CDR1 is SGHRS, CDR2 YFSETQ, per germline. Trimming removed 0 bases at V and 0 bases at J, with 6 bases between. This CDR3 has 14 residues. CDR3 in amino acids: CASSLGAANYGYTF. CDR3 DNA sequence: TGCGCCAGCAGCTTGGGGGCAGCTAACTATGGCTACACCTTC.

This chain uses TRBV20-1 with TRBJ1-1; 8 nucleotides agree with TRBD1. V shed 3 bases and J 1 base; nucleotides not matched to a gene: 13. Germline V lookup: CDR1 DFQATT, CDR2 SNEGSKA (reference sequence). The CDR3 runs to 17 residues. DNA for the CDR3: TGCAGTGCTAGTTCCCCCTGGCCAGGGGGCACGAACACTGAAGCTTTCTTT. This translates into CSASSPWPGGTNTEAFF.

This clonotype was seen a few times. The rearrangement uses TRBV2 and TRBJ2-7; 10 bases are a match to TRBD1. The CDR3 has 15 amino acids. Germline V CDR1 and CDR2: SNHLY, FYNNEI. Trimming removed 5 bases from V and 4 bases from J; junction bases left unmatched: 8. The CDR3 reads CASSFDRGRGYEQYF. DNA of the CDR3: TGTGCCAGCAGTTTTGACAGGGGGCGGGGGTACGAGCAGTACTTC.

This clonotype was observed a handful of times. The V gene is TRBV2, the J gene TRBJ2-7; tentative D call: TRBD1 (6 bases). V was pared by 3 bases and J by 2 bases, with 8 bases between. Germline-derived CDR1 and CDR2 are SNHLY and FYNNEI. The CDR3 length is 13 residues. The CDR3 region is CASSEYRAYEQYF. CDR3 in DNA: TGTGCCAGCAGTGAGTACAGGGCCTACGAGCAGTACTTC.

This clonotype has a single count. The gene calls are TRBV28 and TRBJ2-1, with D perhaps TRBD2 (5 bases). CDR3 length: 13 amino acids. V was cut by 6 bases and J by 10 bases, with 16 bases left in between. Germline CDR1 MDHEN, CDR2 SYDVKM. The DNA of the CDR3 is TGTGCCAGCAGCCCGTCCACCCAGCGGGAGCAGTTCTTC. This sequence encodes CASSPSTQREQFF.

This sequence joins TRBV5-1 and TRBJ1-2; 10 bases are a match to TRBD1. CDR1 and CDR2 from the germline V gene are SGHRS and YFSETQ. This CDR3 comprises 13 residues. With V trimmed by 4 bases and J by 6 bases, 3 bases remained unmatched. CDR3 coding DNA: TGCGCCAGCAGCGTGACAGGGGGCGATGGCTACACCTTC. The encoded protein is CASSVTGGDGYTF.

This clonotype was detected only a few times. The chain couples TRBV24-1 to TRBJ2-1; possible D gene TRBD1, 6 bases. The length of the CDR3 is 19 residues. With 3 bases removed from V and 1 base from J, the gap between germline ends came to 21 bases. CDR1 KGHDR and CDR2 SFDVKD come from the germline V gene. This CDR3 is CATSDTTGKSGLSYNEQFF. The CDR3, as DNA: TGTGCCACCAGTGATACTACAGGGAAATCGGGATTATCCTACAATGAGCAGTTCTTC.

This clonotype turned up a few times. V is TRBV20-1 and J is TRBJ2-1; the D is unclear. The germline V and J ends were trimmed by 1 base and 2 bases, with 6 bases remaining between them. Germline V gene data show CDR1 as DFQATT and CDR2 as SNEGSKA (reference sequence). This CDR3 comprises 13 residues. CDR3 region: CSARVVPYNEQFF. The CDR3 nucleotides read TGCAGTGCTAGAGTTGTCCCCTACAATGAGCAGTTCTTC.

This clonotype has more than one count but fewer than ten. The chain combines TRBV12-3 or TRBV12-4 with TRBJ2-1; 11 bases line up with TRBD2. V lost 6 bases to trimming and J lost 9 bases; unmatched junction nucleotides: 7. This CDR3 is built from 14 residues. The CDR3, as DNA: TGTGCCAGCAGCCGACTAGCGGGAACAAGTGAGCAGTTCTTC. Its translation is CASSRLAGTSEQFF.

This rearrangement joins TRBV12-5 to TRBJ2-1; TRBD1 is a possible D gene (6 bases). The V end lost 1 base, the J end lost 4 bases, and 8 bases lay between the germline ends. The CDR3 spans 14 residues. Germline V gene lookup returns CDR1 LGHNT and CDR2 FRNRAP. The DNA for the CDR3 is TGTGCTAGTGGTTTGGAAACAGGGTACAATGAGCAGTTCTTC. Translating gives CASGLETGYNEQFF. The full variable domain, with the rest looked up from reference TRBV12-5 and TRBJ2-1, is DARVTQTPRHKVTEMGQEVTMRCQPILGHNTVFWYRQTMMQGLELLAYFRNRAPLDDSGMPKDRFSAEMPDATLATLKIQPSEPRDSAVYFCASGLETGYNEQFFGPGTRLTVL.

The chain has TRBV21-1 and TRBJ2-7; the D call of TRBD1 is as the table states it, not checked on the DNA. TRBV21-1 is labeled a pseudogene. This CDR3 contains 16 residues. Here the CDR3 reads CASGPGTGLRSYEQYF. As DNA, the CDR3 is TGTGCCAGCGGTCCCGGGACAGGATTGAGGTCCTACGAGCAGTACTTC.

This clonotype appeared a few times. The CDR3 coding sequence is TGTGCCACCAGTGGCCCATTGGGGAGTTACGAGCAGTACTTC. This encodes CATSGPLGSYEQYF. The rearrangement joins TRBV24-1 to TRBJ2-7, with D perhaps matching TRBD2 (5 bases). The V gene's germline CDR1 is KGHDR and CDR2 SFDVKD. V lost 5 bases to trimming and J lost 4 bases, with 14 bases between them. This CDR3 is 14 amino acids long.

This chain's CDR3 is CATSAAGGSYGYTF. CDR3 nucleotide sequence: TGTGCCACCAGTGCCGCCGGGGGATCCTATGGCTACACCTTC. J is TRBJ1-2 and V is TRBV24-1; TRBD1 might be the D (5 bases). The V gene lost 5 bases and the J gene lost 4 bases, with 13 bases spanning the gap. Germline V CDR1 and CDR2: KGHDR, SFDVKD. The CDR3 is 14 residues long.